This TCR beta chain was obtained from a study of technical replicates of blood from a few donors. Trimming stripped 6 bases from V and 2 bases from J, with 17 bases between. Germline V lookup: CDR1 GTSNPN, CDR2 SVGIG (reference sequence). CDR3 length: 14 residues. TCRdb's table, derived via immunoSEQ multiplex PCR, lists solely in-frame clones and lacks some. This sample has some 80,000 clones; roughly 77% occur once, and the top ten carry 3.5% to 4%. This chain uses TRBV30 with TRBJ2-7; a possible D gene is TRBD1 (6 bases). The source is a human donor in good health. Some clones in this sample may be carry-over from other donors' samples. What was sequenced was PBMCs. The CDR3 DNA reads TGTGCCTGCAGGCACAGGGTTCGGACCTACGAGCAGTACTTC. Translating it yields CACRHRVRTYEQYF.